This TCR beta chain was documented in a study of blood T cell repertoires in COVID-19. The germline CDR1 and CDR2 sequences are KGHDR and SFDVKD. This CDR3 has 15 residues. The V end was cut by 3 bases, the J end by 0 bases, with 9 bases between. Data came from immunoSEQ multiplex PCR; TCRdb stores just in-frame clones and leaves some out. The sample lists hundreds of thousands of clones; around 83% were seen once. This TCR derives from a woman between 50 and 59 years old with acute or convalescent COVID-19. The sequenced sample consisted of peripheral blood. This chain joins TRBV24-1 and TRBJ2-3; D possibly corresponds to TRBD1 (5 bases). CDR3 coding DNA: TGTGCCACCAGTGATAAGAAGGGGAGCACAGATACGCAGTATTTT. It translates to CATSDKKGSTDTQYF.